This TCR beta chain was captured by sequencing in a study of cytomegalovirus exposure and HLA in healthy donors. Whole-study context: The roughly 110 validation repertoires were reported in a later analysis to have been generated on the same platform as the roughly 700 first-cohort repertoires. Findings and limits, study-wide: In vitro work confirmed that a few CMV-associated chains recognize CMV antigens.

With respect to this clone: The target antigen is unknown.

Libraries were prepared by immunoSEQ multiplex PCR; TCRdb keeps only in-frame clonotypes and omits some of them. The sample lists a few hundred thousand clones, around 88% occurring once. The clonotype comes from a woman aged 18-29 years in good health and CMV-seronegative. Sequencing input: PBMCs.

The CDR3 loop is CASDLEGWGEQYF. The CDR3, as DNA: TGCGCCAGCGATTTGGAGGGATGGGGCGAGCAGTACTTC. The rearrangement links TRBV5-1 to TRBJ2-7; D might be TRBD2 (6 bases). The V end was cut by 7 bases, the J end by 6 bases, with 17 bases between. CDR3 length: 13 amino acids. Germline V gene lookup returns CDR1 SGHRS and CDR2 YFSETQ.